The 26 T cell receptor beta chains below come from one sample, sequenced in a study of blood T cell repertoires in COVID-19. Produced via immunoSEQ multiplex PCR; TCRdb's table is partial and in-frame only. The sample yields about 410,000 clones, about 90% seen once. Sequenced input: PBMCs or T cells enriched from blood (not recorded which). All receptors derive from a young man who had recovered from COVID-19.

The J gene is TRBJ2-1, the V gene TRBV7-3; D possibly corresponds to TRBD2 (6 bases). The length of the CDR3 is 16 residues. The germline gives CDR1 SGHTA, CDR2 FQGTGA. With 0 bases removed from V and 9 bases from J, the gap between germline ends came to 18 bases. The CDR3 DNA is TGTGCCAGCAGCTTAACCCCCCAGCGGGTAGCTGGTGAGCAGTTCTTC. Encoded protein: CASSLTPQRVAGEQFF.

V is TRBV25-1 and J is TRBJ1-1, with a weak D call TRBD1 (5 bases). The germline gives CDR1 MGHDK, CDR2 SYGVNS. This CDR3 has 18 residues. V was shortened by 3 bases and J by 4 bases, with 24 bases between the two germline ends. CDR3 amino acids: CASSDRSGARGGLTEAFF. CDR3 in DNA: TGTGCCAGCAGTGACAGAAGCGGGGCGCGGGGGGGTCTCACTGAAGCTTTCTTT.

V usage is TRBV19 and J usage is TRBJ2-5; 11 bases are shared with TRBD1. Germline V CDR1 and CDR2: LNHDA, SQIVND (reference sequence). Trimming at V came to 4 bases and at J to 2 bases, leaving 3 bases not matched to a gene. This CDR3 is 15 amino acids long. The chain's CDR3 is CASSKGQGVQETQYF. In DNA form, the CDR3 reads TGTGCCAGTAGTAAGGGACAGGGGGTTCAAGAGACCCAGTACTTC.

V is TRBV29-1 and J is TRBJ2-7; 9 bases map to TRBD1. Germline lookup yields CDR1 SQVTM and CDR2 ANQGSEA. V lost 5 bases to trimming and J lost 5 bases; unmatched junction nucleotides: 7. This CDR3 spans 13 amino acids. The CDR3 reads CSVYRQGGNEQYF. The CDR3 nucleotides are TGCAGCGTTTACCGACAGGGGGGCAACGAGCAGTACTTC.

V is TRBV3-1 (or the pseudogene TRBV3-2) and J is TRBJ1-3, with D hard to call. Trimming stripped 5 bases from V and 1 base from J, with 6 bases between. From germline, CDR1 is LGHDT and CDR2 YNNKEL (reference sequence). There are 13 residues in the CDR3. Here the CDR3 DNA reads TGTGCCAGCAGCGGAGAATCTGGAAACACCATATATTTT. Its translation: CASSGESGNTIYF.

The chain uses TRBV18 and TRBJ1-1; 7 bases match TRBD1. This CDR3 comprises 16 residues. The V and J ends lost 7 bases and 4 bases, in that order; junction bases with no gene match: 15. Germline CDR1 reads KGHSH; CDR2 reads LQKENI. The CDR3 DNA reads TGTGCCAGCTTCTCACAGGGGATTTCGGTGGGCACTGAAGCTTTCTTT. Translation gives CASFSQGISVGTEAFF. Complete variable domain (other parts from reference TRBV18 and TRBJ1-1): NAGVMQNPRHLVRRRGQEARLRCSPMKGHSHVYWYRQLPEEGLKFMVYLQKENIIDESGMPKERFSAEFPKEGPSILRIQQVVRGDSAAYFCASFSQGISVGTEAFFGQGTRLTVV.

The V gene is TRBV19, the J gene TRBJ2-5, with a tentative D call TRBD1 (5 bases). Germline CDR1 LNHDA, CDR2 SQIVND (reference sequence). The CDR3 is 17 residues long. Trimming removed 7 bases from V and 4 bases from J, with 25 bases in between. CDR3: CASICWVKGAWGETQYF. DNA of the CDR3: TGTGCCAGTATTTGCTGGGTCAAAGGGGCCTGGGGAGAGACCCAGTACTTC.

With respect to this clone: Other DNA sequences of this sample code for an identical CDR3. The CDR3: CASSPTGLSNQPQHF. In nucleotides, the CDR3 is TGTGCCAGCAGCCCGACAGGGTTGAGCAATCAGCCCCAGCATTTT. J is TRBJ1-5 and V is TRBV28; 7 bases are shared with TRBD1. Germline V gene data show CDR1 as MDHEN and CDR2 as SYDVKM. The CDR3 spans 15 residues. J gave up 1 base and V 6 bases, and 6 bases lay outside the gene matches.

The chain links TRBV6-2 or TRBV6-3 to TRBJ2-1; D call uncertain. V gave up 2 bases and J gave up 7 bases, with 12 bases separating them. Germline CDR1 MNHEY, CDR2 SVGEGT. The CDR3 has 14 amino acids. The CDR3 bases are TGTGCCAGCAGTTACATTAGCACTACGAATGAGCAGTTCTTC. This gives the protein CASSYISTTNEQFF.

The chain uses TRBV3-1 (or the pseudogene TRBV3-2) and TRBJ1-2; unclear D gene. Deletions cut 5 bases from V and 4 bases from J, with 14 bases between. The CDR3 is 14 amino acids. The germline gives CDR1 LGHDT, CDR2 YNNKEL (reference sequence). CDR3 sequence reads: CASSGGPEGYGYTF. Here the CDR3 DNA reads TGTGCCAGCAGCGGAGGCCCTGAAGGCTATGGCTACACCTTC.

The CDR3 region is CASSQDSAAGSSNQPQHF. CDR3 in DNA: TGTGCCAGCAGCCAAGATTCAGCGGCTGGCAGTAGCAATCAGCCCCAGCATTTT. The rearrangement uses TRBV4-2 and TRBJ1-5; no clear D gene. In germline, CDR1 is LGHNA, CDR2 YNFKEQ. V shed 0 bases and J shed 0 bases, with 15 bases lying between them. The CDR3 covers 18 residues.

The chain has TRBV11-2 and TRBJ2-7, with a weak D call TRBD2 (6 bases). The V end lost 4 bases, the J end lost 6 bases, and 19 bases lay between the germline ends. This CDR3 is 15 amino acids long. Germline V CDR1 and CDR2: SGHAT, FQNNGV. The CDR3 region is CASSWLWGESGEQYF. In DNA form, the CDR3 reads TGTGCCAGCAGCTGGTTGTGGGGGGAGTCGGGCGAGCAGTACTTC.

This chain uses TRBV12-3 or TRBV12-4 with TRBJ2-1, with D possibly matching TRBD1 (6 bases). The CDR3 loop spans 13 amino acids. V was pared by 7 bases and J by 8 bases, with 15 bases between. CDR3 sequence: CASTWGPPYEQFF. CDR3 DNA sequence: TGTGCCAGCACCTGGGGGCCGCCGTATGAGCAGTTCTTC.

This sequence joins TRBV6-5 and TRBJ1-5; 8 positions agree with TRBD1. From germline, CDR1 is MNHEY and CDR2 SVGAGI. The V and J ends lost 6 bases and 9 bases, in that order; junction bases with no gene match: 7. CDR3 length: 13 amino acids. The CDR3 reads CASRPSRGRPQHF. The CDR3 DNA reads as TGTGCCAGCAGACCTTCCAGGGGGCGGCCCCAGCATTTT.

The rearrangement links TRBV3-1 (or the pseudogene TRBV3-2) to TRBJ2-1, with 9 positions matching TRBD2. Trimming at V came to 0 bases and at J to 12 bases, leaving 12 bases not matched to a gene. Germline CDR1 and CDR2: LGHDT and YNNKEL (reference sequence). The CDR3 totals 16 residues. The CDR3 region is CASSQDSLGGRGGQFF. CDR3 DNA sequence: TGTGCCAGCAGCCAAGATTCCCTCGGCGGGCGGGGGGGGCAGTTCTTC.

The chain joins TRBV2 to TRBJ1-6; D unresolved. The V gene's germline CDR1 is SNHLY and CDR2 FYNNEI. The CDR3 consists of 15 residues. Between the trimmed V and J ends, which lost 8 bases and 11 bases, there was a span of 22 bases. The CDR3 spells CASRWQPISEAPLHF. Written as DNA, the CDR3 is TGTGCCAGCCGGTGGCAGCCCATCTCGGAGGCACCCCTCCACTTT.

The CDR3 loop reads CASSRGTQPQHF. As DNA, the CDR3 is TGTGCCAGCAGTCGGGGGACTCAGCCCCAGCATTTT. The V and J genes are TRBV27 and TRBJ1-5; possible D gene TRBD1, 5 bases. This CDR3 contains 12 residues. Trimming removed 5 bases at V and 6 bases at J, with 8 bases between. The germline CDR1 and CDR2 sequences are MNHEY and SMNVEV (reference sequence).

The chain uses TRBV5-1 and TRBJ2-7, with a possible D match to TRBD1 (6 bases). The V end lost 0 bases, the J end lost 2 bases, and 9 bases lay between the germline ends. Germline CDR1 is SGHRS and CDR2 is YFSETQ. The CDR3 is made up of 14 amino acids. The CDR3 is CASSLAGQTYEQYF. CDR3 DNA: TGCGCCAGCAGCTTGGCCGGACAGACCTACGAGCAGTACTTC.

The chain employs TRBV5-4 and TRBJ1-1; D is uncertain. Per germline, CDR1 SGHNT and CDR2 YYREEE (reference sequence). Deletions cut 5 bases from V and 1 base from J, with 9 bases between. This CDR3 has 13 amino acids. The CDR3 reads CASRVGRNTEAFF. CDR3 nucleotides: TGTGCCAGCAGGGTTGGGAGGAACACTGAAGCTTTCTTT.

In this sample, this clone turned up once. V gene TRBV5-8 combines with J gene TRBJ1-2; 7 bases match TRBD1. The CDR3 extends over 14 amino acids. Germline CDR1 is SGHTS and CDR2 is YDEGEE. Trimming removed 5 bases from V and 4 bases from J; junction bases left unmatched: 8. In DNA form, the CDR3 reads TGTGCCAGCAGGACTAGAGGGGGCGGCTATGGCTACACCTTC. Translated, it gives CASRTRGGGYGYTF. Variable domain in full (rest from reference TRBV5-8 and TRBJ1-2): EAGVTQSPTHLIKTRGQQATLRCSPISGHTSVYWYQQALGLGLQFLLWYDEGEERNRGNFPPRFSGRQFPNYSSELNVNALELEDSALYLCASRTRGGGYGYTFGSGTRLTVV.

A single count supports this clone. V gene TRBV19 combines with J gene TRBJ1-2; D is possibly TRBD1 (6 bases). The V end was cut by 9 bases, the J end by 2 bases, with 22 bases between. This CDR3 has 16 residues. From germline, CDR1 is LNHDA and CDR2 SQIVND (reference sequence). The CDR3 bases are TGTGCCAGCAGGCCGGGACAAGTACTCATCAACTATGGCTACACCTTC. Encoded protein: CASRPGQVLINYGYTF.

The chain carries TRBV7-8 and TRBJ1-2; the D gene is possibly TRBD1 (5 bases). The germline CDR1 and CDR2 sequences are SGHVS and FQNEAQ. The germline V and J ends were trimmed by 2 bases and 7 bases, with 11 bases remaining between them. The CDR3 spans 13 residues. The CDR3 nucleotides read TGTGCCAGCAGCTTACGGCAGGGCGGTGGCTACACCTTC. Translated, it gives CASSLRQGGGYTF. Full variable domain (missing parts from reference TRBV7-8 and TRBJ1-2): GAGVSQSPRYKVAKRGQDVALRCDPISGHVSLFWYQQALGQGPEFLTYFQNEAQLDKSGLPSDRFFAERPEGSVSTLKIQRTQQEDSAVYLCASSLRQGGGYTFGSGTRLTVV.

This CDR3 reads CASSLYSGFVFF. As DNA, the CDR3 is TGTGCCAGCAGTCTTTATTCAGGCTTCGTGTTTTTT. The chain couples TRBV28 to TRBJ1-4; no reliable D call. V was pared by 5 bases and J by 15 bases, with 16 bases between. The CDR3 sequence is 12 residues long. Germline CDR1 reads MDHEN; CDR2 reads SYDVKM. The full variable domain, its missing parts supplied by reference TRBV28 and TRBJ1-4, is DVKVTQSSRYLVKRTGEKVFLECVQDMDHENMFWYRQDPGLGLRLIYFSYDVKMKEKGDIPEGYSVSREKKERFSLILESASTNQTSMYLCASSLYSGFVFFGSGTQLSVL.

This rearrangement joins TRBV28 to TRBJ1-6; 10 positions match TRBD1. The CDR3 sequence is 15 residues long. CDR1 is MDHEN and CDR2 is SYDVKM in the germline V gene. The trim removed 6 bases at V and 7 bases at J, leaving 6 bases unmatched. The CDR3 sequence is CASRVPGQGNSPLHF. CDR3 in DNA: TGTGCCAGCAGAGTACCGGGACAGGGGAATTCACCCCTCCACTTT.

Note on this clone: This CDR3 is also generated by other DNA sequences in the sample. The genes are TRBV7-9 and TRBJ1-4; TRBD1 might be the D (6 bases). Trimming took off 1 base at V and 5 bases at J, with 11 bases between the two ends. Germline CDR1 is SEHNR and CDR2 is FQNEAQ (reference sequence). The CDR3 covers 15 residues. The CDR3 nucleotides are TGTGCCAGCAGCTTAGAAACAGGGACCAATGAAAAACTGTTTTTT. Translating gives CASSLETGTNEKLFF. The full variable domain, rest sourced from reference TRBV7-9 and TRBJ1-4, is DTGVSQNPRHKITKRGQNVTFRCDPISEHNRLYWYRQTLGQGPEFLTYFQNEAQLEKSRLLSDRFSAERPKGSFSTLEIQRTEQGDSAMYLCASSLETGTNEKLFFGSGTQLSVL.

The table lists this clone with a count of one. This chain uses TRBV9 with TRBJ2-1; 9 nucleotides agree with TRBD2. CDR1 and CDR2 from the germline V gene are SGDLS and YYNGEE. The J segment lost 10 bases and the V segment lost 6 bases, leaving 17 bases of the junction unmatched. The CDR3 is 16 amino acids. The DNA for the CDR3 is TGTGCCAGCACCCAATTAGCGGGAGTTTTAGGGGGGGAGCAGTTCTTC. Protein: CASTQLAGVLGGEQFF.